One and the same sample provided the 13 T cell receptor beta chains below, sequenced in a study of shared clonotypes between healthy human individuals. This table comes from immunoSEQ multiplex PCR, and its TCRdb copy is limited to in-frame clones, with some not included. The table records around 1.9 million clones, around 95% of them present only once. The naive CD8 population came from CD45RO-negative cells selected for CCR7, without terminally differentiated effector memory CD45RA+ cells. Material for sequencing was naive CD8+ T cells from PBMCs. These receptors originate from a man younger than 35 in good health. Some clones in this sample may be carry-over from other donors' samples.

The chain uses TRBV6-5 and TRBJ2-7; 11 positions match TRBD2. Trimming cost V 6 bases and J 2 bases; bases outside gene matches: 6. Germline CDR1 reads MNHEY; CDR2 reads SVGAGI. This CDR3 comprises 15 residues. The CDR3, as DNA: TGTGCCAGCAGCCAGAGACTAGCGGGACCCTACGAGCAGTACTTC. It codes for CASSQRLAGPYEQYF.

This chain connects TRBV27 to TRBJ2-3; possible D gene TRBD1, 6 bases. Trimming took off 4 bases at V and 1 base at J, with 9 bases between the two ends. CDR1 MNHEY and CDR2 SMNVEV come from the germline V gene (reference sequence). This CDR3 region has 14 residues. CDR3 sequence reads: CASSSAGGTDTQYF. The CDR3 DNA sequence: TGTGCCAGCAGTTCCGCAGGGGGCACAGATACGCAGTATTTT.

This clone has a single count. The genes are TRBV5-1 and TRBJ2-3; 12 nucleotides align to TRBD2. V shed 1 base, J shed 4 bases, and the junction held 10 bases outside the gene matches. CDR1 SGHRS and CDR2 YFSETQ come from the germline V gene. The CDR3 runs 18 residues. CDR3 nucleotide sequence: TGCGCCAGCAGCTTGACTTCTAGGACTAGCGGGGCTCCAGATACGCAGTATTTT. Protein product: CASSLTSRTSGAPDTQYF.

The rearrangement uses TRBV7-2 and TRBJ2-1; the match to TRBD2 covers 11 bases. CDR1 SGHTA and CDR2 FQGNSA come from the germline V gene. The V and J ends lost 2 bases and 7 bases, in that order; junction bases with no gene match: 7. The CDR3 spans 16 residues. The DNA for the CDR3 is TGTGCCAGCAGCTTAAAAACTAGCGGGAGTAGTAATGAGCAGTTCTTC. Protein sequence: CASSLKTSGSSNEQFF.

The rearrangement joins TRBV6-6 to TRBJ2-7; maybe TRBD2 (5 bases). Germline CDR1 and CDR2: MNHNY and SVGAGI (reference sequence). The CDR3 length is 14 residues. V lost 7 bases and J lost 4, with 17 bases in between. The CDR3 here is CASTAGRGWYEQYF. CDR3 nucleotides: TGTGCCAGCACCGCCGGACGAGGGTGGTACGAGCAGTACTTC.

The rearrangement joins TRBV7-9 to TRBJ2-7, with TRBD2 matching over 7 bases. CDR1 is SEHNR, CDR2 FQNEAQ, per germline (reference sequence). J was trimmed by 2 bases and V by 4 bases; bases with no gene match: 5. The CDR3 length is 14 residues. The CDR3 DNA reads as TGTGCCAGCAGCTGGGCGGGAGACGCCTACGAGCAGTACTTC. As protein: CASSWAGDAYEQYF.

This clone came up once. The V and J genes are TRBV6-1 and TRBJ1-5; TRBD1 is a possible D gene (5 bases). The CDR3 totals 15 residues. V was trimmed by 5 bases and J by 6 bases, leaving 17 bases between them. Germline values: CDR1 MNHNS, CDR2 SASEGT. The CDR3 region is CASSKTEVFAQPQHF. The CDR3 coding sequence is TGTGCCAGCAGTAAGACAGAGGTCTTCGCTCAGCCCCAGCATTTT.

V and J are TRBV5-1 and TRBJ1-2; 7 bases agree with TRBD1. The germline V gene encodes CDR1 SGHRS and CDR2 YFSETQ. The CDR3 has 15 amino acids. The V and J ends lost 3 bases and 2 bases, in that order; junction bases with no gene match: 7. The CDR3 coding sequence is TGCGCCAGCAGCTCTTTGACAGGGAGCAACTATGGCTACACCTTC. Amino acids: CASSSLTGSNYGYTF.

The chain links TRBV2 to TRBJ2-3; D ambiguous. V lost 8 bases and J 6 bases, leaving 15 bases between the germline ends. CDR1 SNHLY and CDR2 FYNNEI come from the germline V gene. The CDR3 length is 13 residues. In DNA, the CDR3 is TGTGCCAGCCCCGGACGGCTGGTGGATACGCAGTATTTT. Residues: CASPGRLVDTQYF. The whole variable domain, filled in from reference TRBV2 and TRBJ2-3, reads EPEVTQTPSHQVTQMGQEVILRCVPISNHLYFYWYRQILGQKVEFLVSFYNNEISEKSEIFDDQFSVERPDGSNFTLKIRSTKLEDSAMYFCASPGRLVDTQYFGPGTRLTVL.

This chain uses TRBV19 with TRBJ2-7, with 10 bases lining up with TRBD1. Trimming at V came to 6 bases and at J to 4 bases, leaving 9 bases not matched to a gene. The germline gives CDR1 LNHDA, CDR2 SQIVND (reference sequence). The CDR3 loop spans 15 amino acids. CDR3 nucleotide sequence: TGTGCCAGTAGCCCCTCCGGGACAGGGGTTTACGAGCAGTACTTC. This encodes CASSPSGTGVYEQYF.

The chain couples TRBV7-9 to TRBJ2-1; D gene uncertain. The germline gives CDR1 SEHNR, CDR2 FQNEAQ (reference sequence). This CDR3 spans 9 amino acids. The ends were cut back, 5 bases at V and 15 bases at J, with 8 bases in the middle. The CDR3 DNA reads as TGTGCCAGCAGCCCAGTCGGGTTCTTC. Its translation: CASSPVGFF.

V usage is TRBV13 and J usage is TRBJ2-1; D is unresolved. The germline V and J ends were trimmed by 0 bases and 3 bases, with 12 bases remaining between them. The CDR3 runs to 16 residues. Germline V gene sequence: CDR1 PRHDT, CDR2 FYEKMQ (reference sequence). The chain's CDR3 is CASSLGLRRLYNEQFF. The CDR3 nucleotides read TGTGCCAGCAGCTTAGGCCTAAGAAGGCTCTACAATGAGCAGTTCTTC.

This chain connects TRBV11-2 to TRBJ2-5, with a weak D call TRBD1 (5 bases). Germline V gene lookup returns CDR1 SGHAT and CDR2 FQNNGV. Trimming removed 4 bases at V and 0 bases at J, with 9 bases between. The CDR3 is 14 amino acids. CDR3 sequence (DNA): TGTGCCAGCAGCTCTAACAGGTACCAAGAGACCCAGTACTTC. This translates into CASSSNRYQETQYF.